This is a list of T cell receptor beta chains from one sample in a study of shared clonotypes between healthy human individuals. TCRdb keeps only in-frame clones here, not all; method: immunoSEQ multiplex PCR. The sample has about 2.3 million clones, roughly 90% seen once. The sample consisted of naive CD4+ T cells from PBMCs. These TCRs come from a man between 18 and 35 years old in good health. Some clones in this sample may be carry-over from other donors' samples. Both conserved end residues are part of each CDR3. Each record gives: D gene, V gene, clone size, J gene, CDR3 DNA, CDR3 protein. D genes are given only for firm matches. Part of the rows lack a size; the others show once, few, many or a class for expanded clones.

>NA|TRBV2|NA|TRBJ2-7
TGTGCCAGCAGTGGCGGGGTGACCTACGAGCAGTACTTC
CASSGGVTYEQYF
>NA|TRBV21-1|NA|TRBJ1-5
TGTGCCAGTAGTCCCGAAATACAGGGGTCTAGCAATCAGCCCCAGCATTTT
CASSPEIQGSSNQPQHF
>NA|TRBV19|NA|TRBJ2-6
TGTGCCTGTAACCGGGACTCATATTCTGGGGCCAACGTCCTGACTTTC
CACNRDSYSGANVLTF
>NA|TRBV4-1|once|TRBJ2-5
TGCGCCAGCAGCCAAGAGACTGTGAGTGCGGAGACCCAGTACTTC
CASSQETVSAETQYF
>TRBD2|TRBV15|NA|TRBJ2-7
TGTGCCACCAGCAGTGATACGGGGGGCGAGCAGTACTTC
CATSSDTGGEQYF
>NA|TRBV7-8|NA|TRBJ1-4
TGTGCCAGCAGCCTAGGCCGCGTGGCCGTTAATGAAAAACTGTTTTTT
CASSLGRVAVNEKLFF
>TRBD2|TRBV5-1|NA|TRBJ2-1
TGCGCCAGCAGCTTGGGAGCGGGGGGTTCGTTCTACAATGAGCAGTTCTTC
CASSLGAGGSFYNEQFF
>NA|TRBV27|NA|TRBJ2-7
TGTGCCAGCAGTTCAATCGGGTGGAAGAGCTCCTACGAGCAGTACTTC
CASSSIGWKSSYEQYF
>NA|TRBV6-1|NA|TRBJ2-7
TGTGCCAGCAGTGAACGGGCAGGTAGCTCCTACGAGCAGTACTTC
CASSERAGSSYEQYF
>TRBD2|TRBV5-1|NA|TRBJ2-1
TGCGCCAGCAGCCCCGGACTAGCGGGAGGTAGTATGTTCTTC
CASSPGLAGGSMFF
>TRBD2|TRBV14|NA|TRBJ2-7
TGTGCCAGCAGCCTCGCCGGGACTAGGCATGACGAGCAGTACTTC
CASSLAGTRHDEQYF
>TRBD2|TRBV18|once|TRBJ2-7
TGTGCCAGCTCACCAATCTCTAGCGGGAGAAGTTCCTACGAGCAGTACTTC
CASSPISSGRSSYEQYF
>NA|TRBV10-1|NA|TRBJ1-1
TGCGCCAGCAGTCAGGGAGCCCGAGGGGTTGAAGCTTTCTTT
CASSQGARGVEAFF
>NA|TRBV27|few|TRBJ1-1
TGTGCCAGCAGCCCTAAACAAGGGACTAAAGCTTTCTTT
CASSPKQGTKAFF
>TRBD1|TRBV28|NA|TRBJ2-2
TGTGCCAGCAGTTCCAACAGGGGGTCCAGCACCGGGGAGCTGTTTTTT
CASSSNRGSSTGELFF
>NA|TRBV25-1|NA|TRBJ2-2
TGTGCCAGCAGCCGCTCGACGGGCAAGGCCACCGGGGAGCTGTTTTTT
CASSRSTGKATGELFF
>NA|TRBV10-2|once|TRBJ1-4
TGCGCCAGCAGTGAGTCGGCAGGCGTTGGGGAAAAACTGTTTTTT
CASSESAGVGEKLFF
>NA|TRBV7-6|NA|TRBJ1-5
TGTGCCAGCAGCTTACGAATCCACAGGGTACGACAGCCCCAGCATTTT
CASSLRIHRVRQPQHF
>NA|TRBV6-6|NA|TRBJ2-1
TGTGCCAGCAGTTACACCCAATCCTCGGGAAGCAATGAGCAGTTCTTC
CASSYTQSSGSNEQFF
>NA|TRBV9|once|TRBJ1-5
TGTGCCAGCAGCGAAAGGGGACTGACAAATCAGCCCCAGCATTTT
CASSERGLTNQPQHF
>TRBD2|TRBV27|NA|TRBJ2-7
TGTGCCAGCAGTGTGGGGGGGGTCTATGACTACGAGCAGTACTTC
CASSVGGVYDYEQYF
>NA|TRBV5-1|NA|TRBJ2-1
TGCGCCAGCAGTTCCAGGACGGGGATGGATGAGCAGTTCTTC
CASSSRTGMDEQFF
>TRBD2|TRBV5-1|NA|TRBJ2-2
TGCGCCAGCACCTTAGCGGGAATCACCGGGGAGCTGTTTTTT
CASTLAGITGELFF
>NA|TRBV7-8|NA|TRBJ2-5
TGTGCCAGCAACCACCTAGCGCAGGAGACCCAGTACTTC
CASNHLAQETQYF
>TRBD1|TRBV28|NA|TRBJ1-3
TGTGCCAGCAGTTCCCTGGGACAGGGATTCAACACCATATATTTT
CASSSLGQGFNTIYF
>TRBD1|TRBV28|NA|TRBJ1-2
TGTGCCAGCAAACCACGGGACAGGGCCTATGGCTACACCTTC
CASKPRDRAYGYTF
>NA|TRBV5-1|NA|TRBJ2-6
TGCGCCAGCAGCTTGGTGGGAGGCGGTTCTGGGGCCAACGTCCTGACTTTC
CASSLVGGGSGANVLTF
>TRBD2|TRBV10-3|once|TRBJ2-1
TGTGCCATCAGTGACACCCGGGGGGATAATGAGCAGTTCTTC
CAISDTRGDNEQFF
>TRBD2|TRBV28|NA|TRBJ2-7
TGTGCCAGCAGTTTAAAGAATCGGGGGGACGAGCAGTACTTC
CASSLKNRGDEQYF
>NA|TRBV30|few|TRBJ1-4
TGTGCCTGGAGTAGGGTAGCCGAAAAACTGTTTTTT
CAWSRVAEKLFF
>NA|TRBV5-1|NA|TRBJ1-3
TGCGCCAGCAGCTTGGATATGGCTGGGGGCGGAGGAAACACCATATATTTT
CASSLDMAGGGGNTIYF
>TRBD1|TRBV7-6|NA|TRBJ2-5
TGTGCCAGCAGCCAAGGACAGGGATCCCAAGAGACCCAGTACTTC
CASSQGQGSQETQYF
>NA|TRBV5-1|NA|TRBJ1-1
TGCGCCAGCAGCTACGGGACAAACACTGAAGCTTTCTTT
CASSYGTNTEAFF
>NA|TRBV9|NA|TRBJ1-1
TGTGCCAGCAGCGTTTTATCGAGTAACACTGAAGCTTTCTTT
CASSVLSSNTEAFF
>NA|TRBV6-6|NA|TRBJ2-1
TGTGCCAGCAGTTACTCTTCGGGGGCCCCCTACAATGAGCAGTTCTTC
CASSYSSGAPYNEQFF
>NA|TRBV5-4|NA|TRBJ1-3
TGTGCCAGCAGCTTGGTTCCAGGGACTGGAAACACCATATATTTT
CASSLVPGTGNTIYF